The 24 T cell receptor beta chains below come from one sample, sequenced in a study of T cells in Graves' hyperthyroidism and ophthalmopathy. The TCR beta CDR3 regions underwent amplification using RNA transcripts as the source. HTBI primers were the set used in a first-round RT-PCR of the TCR CDR3. TCRdb fed the multiplex PCR reads into MiXCR, producing one record per CDR3 protein. The table shows some 350,000 distinct CDR3 sequences, with 15% to 18% occurring only once. Sequenced input: blood. Receptor source: a woman between 18 and 30 years old with Graves' hyperthyroidism that later progressed to Graves' ophthalmopathy.

J is TRBJ2-2 and V is TRBV14; maybe TRBD2 (5 bases). Between the trimmed V and J ends, which lost 3 bases and 4 bases, there was a span of 12 bases. Germline loops: CDR1 SGHDN, CDR2 FVKESK. The CDR3 is made up of 15 amino acids. The CDR3 DNA sequence: TGTGCCAGCAGCCAGGGGAGTACGGCCACCGGGGAGCTGTTTTTT. It yields the protein CASSQGSTATGELFF.

The chain carries TRBV20-1 and TRBJ2-1, with TRBD2 matching 12 bases. Germline V CDR1 and CDR2: DFQATT, SNEGSKA (reference sequence). This CDR3 spans 16 amino acids. With V trimmed by 5 bases and J by 3 bases, 8 bases remained unmatched. CDR3 coding DNA: TGCAGTGCTGACCCCGGGACTAGCGGGCTCTACAATGAGCAGTTCTTC. Its translation is CSADPGTSGLYNEQFF.

This clonotype was seen at least ten times. The chain has TRBV20-1 and TRBJ2-7; D remains unclear. Germline V gene lookup returns CDR1 DFQATT and CDR2 SNEGSKA (reference sequence). V was trimmed by 6 bases and J by 6 bases, leaving 12 bases between them. The CDR3 totals 11 residues. CDR3 nucleotide sequence: TGCAGTGCCACCTTCATCGGCGAGCAGTACTTC. Translating gives CSATFIGEQYF.

This clonotype was detected many times. The chain has TRBV24-1 and TRBJ1-1; 7 bases fit TRBD1. Germline assignment: CDR1 KGHDR and CDR2 SFDVKD. The CDR3 runs 13 residues. V lost 8 bases, J lost 2 bases, and 4 bases stayed unmatched. In DNA form, the CDR3 reads TGTGCCACCAAAGGACAGGATAACACTGAAGCTTTCTTT. Its translation is CATKGQDNTEAFF.

This clonotype was picked up one time. J is TRBJ2-1 and V is TRBV4-2, with 8 bases fitting TRBD2. V shed 1 base, J shed 9 bases, and the junction held 8 bases outside the gene matches. The CDR3 has 15 residues. Germline V gene data show CDR1 as LGHNA and CDR2 as YNFKEQ. CDR3 loop: CASSQGGTSLGEQFF. DNA of the CDR3: TGTGCCAGCAGCCAAGGGGGGACTAGTCTAGGTGAGCAGTTCTTC.

Ten or more counts support this clonotype. V and J are TRBV6-1 and TRBJ2-7; D assignment may be TRBD1 or TRBD2 (6 bases each). The V end was cut by 6 bases, the J end by 1 base, with 16 bases between. CDR1 MNHNS and CDR2 SASEGT come from the germline V gene. This CDR3 comprises 15 residues. The CDR3 region is CASSPSGGGSYEQYF. CDR3 nucleotides: TGTGCCAGCAGCCCAAGCGGAGGGGGTTCCTACGAGCAGTACTTC.

This clonotype was counted at least ten times. The chain couples TRBV30 to TRBJ1-1; weak D call: TRBD1 (5 bases). The CDR3 spans 17 residues. Germline V gene data show CDR1 as GTSNPN and CDR2 as SVGIG (reference sequence). V shed 3 bases and J shed 0 bases, with 20 bases lying between them. The CDR3 is CAWSRRDGGAMNTEAFF. As DNA, the CDR3 is TGTGCCTGGAGCAGGAGGGATGGAGGGGCTATGAACACTGAAGCTTTCTTT. Drawing the rest from reference TRBV30 and TRBJ1-1, the complete variable domain is SQTIHQWPATLVQPVGSPLSLECTVEGTSNPNLYWYRQAAGRGLQLLFYSVGIGQISSEVPQNLSASRPQDRQFILSSKKLLLSDSGFYLCAWSRRDGGAMNTEAFFGQGTRLTVV.

V usage is TRBV4-2 and J usage is TRBJ2-3; the D gene could be TRBD1 or TRBD2 (5 bases each). The CDR3 is 17 residues long. The germline V gene has CDR1 LGHNA and CDR2 YNFKEQ. Trimming removed 2 bases from V and 5 bases from J, with 20 bases in between. CDR3 region: CASSQLRPGPQEDTQYF. The CDR3, as DNA: TGTGCCAGCAGCCAACTAAGACCGGGACCCCAGGAAGATACGCAGTATTTT.

This clonotype came up many times. This chain links TRBV11-2 with TRBJ1-2, with 8 nucleotides matching TRBD1. V was pared by 5 bases and J by 4 bases, with 6 bases of the junction left unmatched. Per germline, CDR1 SGHAT and CDR2 FQNNGV. CDR3 size: 14 residues. The CDR3 DNA sequence: TGTGCCAGCAGCATCCTAGACAGGGGCTATGGCTACACCTTC. Its protein product is CASSILDRGYGYTF.

The V and J genes are TRBV5-1 and TRBJ2-5; D call uncertain. The V gene's germline CDR1 is SGHRS and CDR2 YFSETQ. V lost 2 bases and J 5 bases, leaving 10 bases between the germline ends. The CDR3 consists of 13 residues. CDR3 in amino acids: CASSLGMGETQYF. The DNA for the CDR3 is TGCGCCAGCAGCTTAGGAATGGGGGAGACCCAGTACTTC.

This clonotype was seen repeatedly, ten times or more. The CDR3 sequence: CASSRERTVGYTF. In DNA, the CDR3 is TGCGCCAGCAGCCGGGAGAGGACAGTTGGCTACACCTTC. V gene TRBV4-3 combines with J gene TRBJ1-2; possible D gene TRBD1, 6 bases. Trimming removed 4 bases at V and 7 bases at J, with 13 bases between. The CDR3 has 13 amino acids. Germline loops: CDR1 LGHNA, CDR2 YSLEER.

At least ten counts were recorded for this clonotype. The J gene is TRBJ2-1, the V gene TRBV7-9; TRBD1 matches 8 bases. Looked up from germline, CDR1 is SEHNR and CDR2 is FQNEAQ (reference sequence). V lost 4 bases and J lost 3; bases outside the gene matches: 2. The CDR3 has 14 residues. CDR3 region: CASSSGTGYNEQFF. For the CDR3, the DNA is TGTGCCAGCAGCTCGGGGACAGGCTACAATGAGCAGTTCTTC.

A few counts support this clonotype. The chain carries TRBV24-1 and TRBJ2-3; 9 nucleotides agree with TRBD1. Germline V gene lookup returns CDR1 KGHDR and CDR2 SFDVKD. Trimming removed 3 bases from V and 1 base from J; junction bases left unmatched: 10. The CDR3 has 18 residues. CDR3 sequence: CATSDHNRGRVGTDTQYF. CDR3 nucleotide sequence: TGTGCCACCAGTGATCATAACAGGGGGCGCGTTGGCACAGATACGCAGTATTTT.

The rearrangement joins TRBV5-6 to TRBJ2-4; D may be TRBD1 (7 bases). V was clipped by 4 bases and J by 4 bases, with 12 bases between them. The CDR3 sequence is 14 residues long. The germline V gene encodes CDR1 SGHDT and CDR2 YYEEEE. DNA for the CDR3: TGTGCCAGCAGCCCAGGGGGGCCGAAAAACATTCAGTACTTC. Encoded protein: CASSPGGPKNIQYF.

Worth noting for this clonotype: Just one base apart from a much larger clone, this may be a read error. V is TRBV28 and J is TRBJ2-7; the match to TRBD2 covers 7 bases. The J segment lost 4 bases and the V segment lost 5 bases, leaving 8 bases of the junction unmatched. The CDR3 loop spans 14 amino acids. Germline V lookup: CDR1 MDHEN, CDR2 SYDVKM. The CDR3 reads CASSTRDYGYEQYF. In DNA form, the CDR3 reads TGTGCCAGCAGTACCCGGGACTATGGATACGAGCAGTACTTC.

This clonotype was seen at least ten times. The CDR3 protein is CASSRFRQGSYEQYF. DNA of the CDR3: TGTGCCAGCAGCCGATTTCGACAGGGTTCCTACGAGCAGTACTTC. The chain links TRBV3-1 to TRBJ2-7; 7 nucleotides line up with TRBD1. V was pared by 4 bases and J by 1 base, with 7 bases of the junction left unmatched. The CDR3 length is 15 residues. Germline loops: CDR1 LGHDT, CDR2 YNNKEL (reference sequence).

This clonotype was recorded many times. This chain joins TRBV11-2 and TRBJ2-3; 7 nucleotides match TRBD2. The V gene end was trimmed by 0 bases and the J gene end by 0 bases; junction bases not matched to a gene: 0. The CDR3 spans 15 residues. Germline V gene lookup returns CDR1 SGHAT and CDR2 FQNNGV. CDR3 DNA: TGTGCCAGCAGCTTAGAACTAGCGAGCACAGATACGCAGTATTTT. Protein sequence: CASSLELASTDTQYF.

Only a few counts were recorded for this clonotype. V gene TRBV19 combines with J gene TRBJ2-2, with D perhaps matching TRBD2 (5 bases). Germline-derived CDR1 and CDR2 are LNHDA and SQIVND (reference sequence). This CDR3 comprises 13 residues. The V gene lost 6 bases and the J gene lost 6 bases, with 11 bases spanning the gap. DNA of the CDR3: TGTGCCAGTAGCCTGAGAGGGTCCGGGGAGCTGTTTTTT. It is translated as CASSLRGSGELFF.

Only a few counts were recorded for this clonotype. V is TRBV5-4 and J is TRBJ2-5, with TRBD2 matching 8 bases. Trimming cost V 4 bases and J 5 bases; bases outside gene matches: 22. Germline CDR1 and CDR2: SGHNT and YYREEE (reference sequence). This CDR3 contains 19 residues. The CDR3 DNA follows: TGTGCCAGCAGCCCGAGCGATGCTAGCGGGCCACGTGTGGGGGAGACCCAGTACTTC. Translating it yields CASSPSDASGPRVGETQYF.

This clonotype was seen a few times. The V gene is TRBV29-1, the J gene TRBJ2-7, with D hard to call. The CDR3 extends over 13 amino acids. Trimming took 4 bases from V and 8 from J, leaving 18 bases between them. Per the germline V gene, CDR1 is SQVTM and CDR2 is ANQGSEA. CDR3 region: CSVGKSNGNQQYF. The CDR3 DNA is TGCAGCGTTGGGAAAAGCAACGGTAACCAGCAGTACTTC.

This chain joins TRBV29-1 and TRBJ1-1; no clear D. The CDR3 consists of 13 residues. The V end lost 4 bases, the J end lost 7 bases, and 16 bases lay between the germline ends. Germline V gives CDR1 SQVTM, CDR2 ANQGSEA. This CDR3 is CSVVFSVRDEAFF. The CDR3 coding sequence is TGCAGCGTTGTTTTTTCCGTGAGGGATGAAGCTTTCTTT.

This clonotype was observed many times. The V gene is TRBV20-1, the J gene TRBJ1-5; TRBD1 matches at 7 bases. The V segment lost 6 bases and the J segment 2 bases; nucleotides outside the gene matches: 7. Germline-derived CDR1 and CDR2 are DFQATT and SNEGSKA (reference sequence). The length of the CDR3 is 14 residues. For the CDR3, the DNA is TGCAGTGCAAATGGACAGGCACGCAATCAGCCCCAGCATTTT. It translates to CSANGQARNQPQHF.

This clonotype was seen at least ten times. The chain uses TRBV12-3 or TRBV12-4 and TRBJ2-3, with TRBD1 as a possible D gene (5 bases). The V end was cut by 5 bases, the J end by 1 base, with 13 bases between. The CDR3 is made up of 15 amino acids. This CDR3 reads CASSTPTVGTDTQYF. Here the CDR3 DNA reads TGTGCCAGCAGTACTCCGACAGTAGGCACAGATACGCAGTATTTT.

This clonotype came up many times. The rearrangement uses TRBV24-1 and TRBJ1-5; D may be TRBD1 (5 bases). Germline-derived CDR1 and CDR2 are KGHDR and SFDVKD. The CDR3 consists of 16 residues. V lost 5 bases, J lost 5 bases, and 18 bases lay in between. The CDR3 DNA sequence: TGTGCCACCAGTGGGGGCGAGGGGCAGAGCTATCAGCCCCAGCATTTT. The encoded protein is CATSGGEGQSYQPQHF.